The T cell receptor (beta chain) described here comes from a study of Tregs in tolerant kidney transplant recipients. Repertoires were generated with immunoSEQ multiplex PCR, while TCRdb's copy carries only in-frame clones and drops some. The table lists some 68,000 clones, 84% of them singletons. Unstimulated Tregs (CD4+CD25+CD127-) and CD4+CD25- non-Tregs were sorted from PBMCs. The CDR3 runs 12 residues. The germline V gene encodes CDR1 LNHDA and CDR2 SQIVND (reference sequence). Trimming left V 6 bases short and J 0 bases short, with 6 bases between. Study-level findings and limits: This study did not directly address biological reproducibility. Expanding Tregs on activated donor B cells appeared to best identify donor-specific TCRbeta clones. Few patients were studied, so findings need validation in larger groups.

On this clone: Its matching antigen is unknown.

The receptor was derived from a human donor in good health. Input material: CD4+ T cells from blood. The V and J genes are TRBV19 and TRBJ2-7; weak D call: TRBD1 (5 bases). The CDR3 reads CASRGLSYEQYF. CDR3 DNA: TGTGCCAGTAGGGGGCTCTCCTACGAGCAGTACTTC.